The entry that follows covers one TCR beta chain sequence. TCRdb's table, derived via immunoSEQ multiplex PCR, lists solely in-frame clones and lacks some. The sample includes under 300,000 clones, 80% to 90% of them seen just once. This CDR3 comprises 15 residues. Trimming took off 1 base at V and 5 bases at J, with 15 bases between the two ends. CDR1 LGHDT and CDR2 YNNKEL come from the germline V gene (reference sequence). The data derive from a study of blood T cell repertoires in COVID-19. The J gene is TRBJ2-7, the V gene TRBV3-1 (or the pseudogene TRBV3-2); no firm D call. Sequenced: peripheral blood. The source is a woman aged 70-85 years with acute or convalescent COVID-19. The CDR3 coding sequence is TGTGCCAGCAGCCAAGCTAGGCGATTATGGGACGAGCAGTACTTC. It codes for CASSQARRLWDEQYF.